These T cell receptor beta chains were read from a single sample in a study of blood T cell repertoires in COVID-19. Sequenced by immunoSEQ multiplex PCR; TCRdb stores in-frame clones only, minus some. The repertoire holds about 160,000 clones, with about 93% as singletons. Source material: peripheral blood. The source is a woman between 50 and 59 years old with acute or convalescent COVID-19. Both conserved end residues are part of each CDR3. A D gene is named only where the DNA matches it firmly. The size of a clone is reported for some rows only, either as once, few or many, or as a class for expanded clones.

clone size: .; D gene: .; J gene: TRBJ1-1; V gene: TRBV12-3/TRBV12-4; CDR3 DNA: TGTGCCAGCAGTTTATCCAGGGCAACTGAAGCTTTCTTT; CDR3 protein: CASSLSRATEAFF
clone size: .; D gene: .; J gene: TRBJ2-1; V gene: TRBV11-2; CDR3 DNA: TGTGCCAGCAGCGTAACTCTTTCCGAGCAGTTCTTC; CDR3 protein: CASSVTLSEQFF
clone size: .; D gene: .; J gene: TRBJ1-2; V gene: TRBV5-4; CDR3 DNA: TGTGCCAGCAGCTTGGGGGGGCAAGTCTCTAGCGGCTACACCTTC; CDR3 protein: CASSLGGQVSSGYTF
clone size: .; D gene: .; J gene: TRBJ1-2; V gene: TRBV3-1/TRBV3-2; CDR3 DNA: TGTGCCAGCAGCCAAGGAACAGGGAACTATGGCTACACCTTC; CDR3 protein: CASSQGTGNYGYTF
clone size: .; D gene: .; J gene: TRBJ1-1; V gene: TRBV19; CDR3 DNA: TGTGCCAGTAGTATAGGTCTTGAAGCTTTCTTT; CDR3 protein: CASSIGLEAFF
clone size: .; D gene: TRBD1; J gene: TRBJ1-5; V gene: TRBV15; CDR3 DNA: TGTGCCACCAGCCAGGACAGGGGGAAGGGACAGCCCCAGCATTTT; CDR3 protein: CATSQDRGKGQPQHF
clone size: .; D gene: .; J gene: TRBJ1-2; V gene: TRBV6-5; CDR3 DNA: TGTGCCAGCAGCCTGAACGCGGGCCTGTATGGCTACACCTTC; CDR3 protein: CASSLNAGLYGYTF
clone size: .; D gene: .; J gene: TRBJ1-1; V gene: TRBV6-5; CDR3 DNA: TGTGCCAGCATCCCGCAGGGATGGAACACTGAAGCTTTCTTT; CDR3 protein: CASIPQGWNTEAFF
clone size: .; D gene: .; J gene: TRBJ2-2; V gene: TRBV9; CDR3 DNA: TGTGCCAGCAGCGTCGGCAGGGGAATCGGGGAGCTGTTTTTT; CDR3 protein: CASSVGRGIGELFF
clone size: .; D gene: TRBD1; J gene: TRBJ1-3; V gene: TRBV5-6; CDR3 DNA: TGTGCCAGCAGCCCGTCTGACAGGGCCTCTGGAAACACCATATATTTT; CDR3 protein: CASSPSDRASGNTIYF
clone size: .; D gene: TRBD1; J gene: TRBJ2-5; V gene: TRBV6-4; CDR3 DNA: TGTGCCAGCAGTGACTCGAGGACAGGGGGCGGAGAGACCCAGTACTTC; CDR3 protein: CASSDSRTGGGETQYF
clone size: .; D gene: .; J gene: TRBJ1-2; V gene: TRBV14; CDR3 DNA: TGTGCCAGCAGCCAGCTAGGGGAAAAAAACTATGGCTACACCTTC; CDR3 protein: CASSQLGEKNYGYTF
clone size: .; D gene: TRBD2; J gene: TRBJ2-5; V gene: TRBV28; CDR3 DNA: TGTGCCAGCAGTCCCTCTAGCGGGAGGGGCAGGACCCAGTACTTC; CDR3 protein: CASSPSSGRGRTQYF
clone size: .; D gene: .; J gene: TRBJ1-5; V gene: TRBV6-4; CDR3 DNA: TGTGCCAGCAGTGGACAGCTCAATCAGCCCCAGCATTTT; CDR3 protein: CASSGQLNQPQHF
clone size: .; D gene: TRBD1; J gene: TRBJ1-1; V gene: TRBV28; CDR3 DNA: TGTGCCAGCAGCCCAGGGACAGGGCCCACTGAAGCTTTCTTT; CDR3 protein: CASSPGTGPTEAFF
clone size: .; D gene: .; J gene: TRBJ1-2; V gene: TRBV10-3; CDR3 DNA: TGTGCCATCAGTGAGGCAGATGTCTATGGCTACACCTTC; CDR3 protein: CAISEADVYGYTF
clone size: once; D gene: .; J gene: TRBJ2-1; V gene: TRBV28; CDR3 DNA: TGTGCCAGCAGTTCCCTTGGCATAGACTCGTCCAATGAGCAGTTCTTC; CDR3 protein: CASSSLGIDSSNEQFF
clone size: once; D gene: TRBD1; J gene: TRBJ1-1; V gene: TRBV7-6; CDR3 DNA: TGTGCCAGCAGCTCCCAGACAGGGGTGAACACTGAAGCTTTCTTT; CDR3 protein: CASSSQTGVNTEAFF